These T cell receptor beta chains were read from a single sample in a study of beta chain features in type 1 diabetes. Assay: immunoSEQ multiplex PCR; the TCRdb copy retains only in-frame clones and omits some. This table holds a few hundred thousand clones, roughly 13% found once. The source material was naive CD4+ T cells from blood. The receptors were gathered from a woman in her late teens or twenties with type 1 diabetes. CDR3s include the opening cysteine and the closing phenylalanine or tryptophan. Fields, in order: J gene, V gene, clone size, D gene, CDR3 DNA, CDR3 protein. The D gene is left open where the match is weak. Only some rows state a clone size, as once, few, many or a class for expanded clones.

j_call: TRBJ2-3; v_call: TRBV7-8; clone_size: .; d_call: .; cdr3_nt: TGTGCCAGCAGCCTTGACCGGGAGGATACGCAGTATTTT; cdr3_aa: CASSLDREDTQYF
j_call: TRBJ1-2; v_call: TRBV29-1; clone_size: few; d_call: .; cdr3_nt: TGCAGCGTTGGACCACCGGGGTTCGGCTACACCTTC; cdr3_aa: CSVGPPGFGYTF
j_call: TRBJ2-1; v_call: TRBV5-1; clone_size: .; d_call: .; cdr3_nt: TGCGCCAGCAGCTTGGTAGACTACAATGAGCAGTTCTTC; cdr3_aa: CASSLVDYNEQFF
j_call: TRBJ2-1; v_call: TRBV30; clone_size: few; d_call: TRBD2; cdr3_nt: TGTGCCTGGAGACAACTAGCGGGGAATGAGCAGTTCTTC; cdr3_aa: CAWRQLAGNEQFF
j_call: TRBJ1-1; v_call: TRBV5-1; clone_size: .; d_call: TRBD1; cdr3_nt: TGCGCCAGCAGCTTCCAGGGGGCGGGGGTGGACACTGAAGCTTTCTTT; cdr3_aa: CASSFQGAGVDTEAFF
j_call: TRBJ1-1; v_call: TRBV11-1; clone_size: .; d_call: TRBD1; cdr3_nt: TGTGCCAGCAGCTTGGGACAGGACACTGAAGCTTTCTTT; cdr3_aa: CASSLGQDTEAFF
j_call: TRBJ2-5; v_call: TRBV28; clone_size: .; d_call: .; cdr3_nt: TGTGCCAGCACGAGACAAGAGACCCAGTACTTC; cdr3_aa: CASTRQETQYF
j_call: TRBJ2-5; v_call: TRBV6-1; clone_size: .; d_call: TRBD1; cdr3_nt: TGTGCCAGCAGTTCGACAGGGCCGGTGACCCAGTACTTC; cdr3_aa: CASSSTGPVTQYF
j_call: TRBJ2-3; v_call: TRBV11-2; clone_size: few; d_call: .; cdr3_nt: TGTGCCAGCAGCTTAGTTAGGACTAGGGGGATAGATACGCAGTATTTT; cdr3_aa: CASSLVRTRGIDTQYF
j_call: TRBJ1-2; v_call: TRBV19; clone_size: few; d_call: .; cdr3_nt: TGTGCCAGTAGTACCCTTCCGGACAGTCACAACACCTTC; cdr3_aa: CASSTLPDSHNTF
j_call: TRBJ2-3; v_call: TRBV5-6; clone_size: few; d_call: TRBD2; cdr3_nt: TGTGCCAGCAGCGCGGGGACTAGCCTATTGTATTTT; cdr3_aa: CASSAGTSLLYF
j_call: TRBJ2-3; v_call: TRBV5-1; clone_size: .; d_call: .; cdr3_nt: TGCGCCAGCAGCTTCCCCGACAGCCACCTCACAGATACGCAGTATTTT; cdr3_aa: CASSFPDSHLTDTQYF
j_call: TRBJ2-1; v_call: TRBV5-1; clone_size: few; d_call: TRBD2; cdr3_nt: TGCGCCAGCAGACCGGGACTAGCGGGAGATTTCAATGAGCAGTTCTTC; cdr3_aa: CASRPGLAGDFNEQFF
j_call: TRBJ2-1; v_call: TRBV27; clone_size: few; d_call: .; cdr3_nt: TGTGCCAGCTCGCGGGGCCCCAGAAGCTCCTACAATGAGCAGTTCTTC; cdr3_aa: CASSRGPRSSYNEQFF
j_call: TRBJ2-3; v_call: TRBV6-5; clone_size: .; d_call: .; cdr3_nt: TGTGCCAGCGGAGACAGGAGCACAGATACGCAGTATTTT; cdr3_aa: CASGDRSTDTQYF
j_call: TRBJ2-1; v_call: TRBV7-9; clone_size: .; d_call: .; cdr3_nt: TGTGCCAGCGAAGGAGACCGACTGCCGAGTGCCGTCTCCTACAATGAGCAGTTCTTC; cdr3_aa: CASEGDRLPSAVSYNEQFF
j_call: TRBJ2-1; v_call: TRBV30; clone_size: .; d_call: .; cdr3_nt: TGTGCCTGGGCTAGGTATTACAATGAGCAGTTCTTC; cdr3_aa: CAWARYYNEQFF
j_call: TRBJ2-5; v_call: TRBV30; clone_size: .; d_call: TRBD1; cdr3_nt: TGTGCCTGGAGTCCGCCCCCCGGGACAGGGCGAGAGACCCAGTACTTC; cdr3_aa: CAWSPPPGTGRETQYF
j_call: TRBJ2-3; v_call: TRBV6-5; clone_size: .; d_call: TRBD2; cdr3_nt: TGTGCCAGCAGTAAGATTAGCGGGAGTGGAGATACGCAGTATTTT; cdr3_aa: CASSKISGSGDTQYF
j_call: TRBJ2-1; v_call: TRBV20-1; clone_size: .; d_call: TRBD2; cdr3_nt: TGCAGTGCTATACTAGCGGAGCAGTTCTTC; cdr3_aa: CSAILAEQFF
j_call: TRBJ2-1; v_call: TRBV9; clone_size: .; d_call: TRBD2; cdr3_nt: TGTGCCAGCAGCTCCAGAGCGGGAGTTTCCTACAATGAGCAGTTCTTC; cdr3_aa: CASSSRAGVSYNEQFF
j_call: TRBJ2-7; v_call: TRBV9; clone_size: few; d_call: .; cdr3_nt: TGTGCCAGCAGCTCTGAGGACATATCCTACGAGCAGTACTTC; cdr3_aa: CASSSEDISYEQYF
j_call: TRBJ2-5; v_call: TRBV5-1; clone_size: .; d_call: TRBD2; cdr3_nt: TGCGCCAGCACATCAGGGCGGGGGAAAGAGACCCAGTACTTC; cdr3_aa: CASTSGRGKETQYF
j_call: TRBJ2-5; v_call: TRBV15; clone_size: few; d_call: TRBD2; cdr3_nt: TGTGCCACCAGCGTTCGACTAGCGGGAGGGCTCGAGACCCAGTACTTC; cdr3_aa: CATSVRLAGGLETQYF
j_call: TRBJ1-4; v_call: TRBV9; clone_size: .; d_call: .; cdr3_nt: TGTGCCAGCAGCGTAGGCCAGGTTAATGAAAAACTGTTTTTT; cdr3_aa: CASSVGQVNEKLFF
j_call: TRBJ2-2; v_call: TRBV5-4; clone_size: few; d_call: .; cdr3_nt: TGTGCCAGCAGCTTGATTGCCGCGGACACCGGGGAGCTGTTTTTT; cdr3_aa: CASSLIAADTGELFF